These 13 T cell receptor beta chains share one sample of origin, sequenced in a study of T cell changes during pregnancy in multiple sclerosis. The protocol was immunoSEQ multiplex PCR, while the TCRdb copy is restricted to in-frame clones and leaves out a portion. Of roughly 40,000 clones in the sample, roughly 90% were seen once. The sequencing used CD4+ T cells from peripheral blood mononuclear cells, collected in the third trimester of pregnancy. Receptors originate from a female donor with multiple sclerosis, enrolled in a pregnancy study.

The chain employs TRBV12-5 and TRBJ2-1; unclear D gene. Trimming left V 1 base short and J 4 bases short, with 11 bases between. CDR3 length: 15 residues. Germline CDR1 and CDR2: LGHNT and FRNRAP. CDR3 region: CASGLGLFSYNEQFF. DNA for the CDR3: TGTGCTAGTGGTTTGGGACTTTTTTCTTACAATGAGCAGTTCTTC.

The V call is TRBV27, the J call TRBJ2-4; 9 bases are shared with TRBD1. The V gene's germline CDR1 is MNHEY and CDR2 SMNVEV (reference sequence). V lost 6 bases and J lost 7; bases outside the gene matches: 4. The CDR3 length is 13 residues. CDR3 sequence: CASSRGTGNIQYF. For the CDR3, the DNA is TGTGCCAGCAGCCGAGGGACAGGGAACATTCAGTACTTC.

The chain uses TRBV11-2 and TRBJ1-1, with 8 bases aligning to TRBD1. V shed 2 bases, J shed 6 bases, and the junction held 8 bases outside the gene matches. CDR1 and CDR2 (germline): SGHAT, FQNNGV. The CDR3 spans 15 residues. CDR3 residues: CASSLSHRGTPEAFF. The CDR3 nucleotides are TGTGCCAGCAGCTTATCGCACAGGGGGACCCCTGAAGCTTTCTTT.

The CDR3 is CASSLGPGQGTSGYTF. The CDR3 bases are TGCGCCAGCAGCTTGGGCCCGGGACAGGGAACCTCTGGCTACACCTTC. The gene calls are TRBV5-1 and TRBJ1-2; 9 bases match TRBD1. Germline V gives CDR1 SGHRS, CDR2 YFSETQ. The V and J ends lost 0 bases and 7 bases, in that order; junction bases with no gene match: 10. The CDR3 loop spans 16 amino acids.

The chain carries TRBV7-2 and TRBJ1-6; D may be TRBD1 (5 bases). CDR1 is SGHTA, CDR2 FQGNSA, per germline. The CDR3 runs to 17 residues. With 2 bases removed from V and 9 bases from J, the gap between germline ends came to 20 bases. The CDR3 coding sequence is TGTGCCAGCAGCTTAAAGGCGGGACGGCTTCGAGGTTCACCCCTCCACTTT. Translation gives CASSLKAGRLRGSPLHF.

The chain recombines TRBV6-1 with TRBJ1-2, with 7 bases fitting TRBD1. The CDR3 is made up of 15 amino acids. Germline CDR1 MNHNS, CDR2 SASEGT. The V segment lost 4 bases and the J segment 5 bases; nucleotides outside the gene matches: 10. The CDR3 bases are TGTGCCAGCAGTGCTGGAGGGACAGTTTTATATGGCTACACCTTC. Protein: CASSAGGTVLYGYTF.

This chain joins TRBV7-3 and TRBJ1-2; TRBD1 might be the D (6 bases). Deletions cut 2 bases from V and 6 bases from J, with 13 bases between. Germline lookup yields CDR1 SGHTA and CDR2 FQGTGA. The CDR3 is made up of 14 amino acids. CDR3 loop: CASSLGTGRHGYTF. DNA for the CDR3: TGTGCCAGCAGCTTAGGTACAGGGAGACATGGCTACACCTTC.

This chain connects TRBV25-1 to TRBJ2-1; the D gene is possibly TRBD2 (7 bases). The V and J ends lost 7 bases and 9 bases respectively, with 25 bases between them. This CDR3 has 16 amino acids. Germline lookup yields CDR1 MGHDK and CDR2 SYGVNS. The CDR3 here is CASTLGGRGPAIEQFF. Written as DNA, the CDR3 is TGTGCCAGCACCCTCGGGGGGCGGGGGCCGGCAATTGAGCAGTTCTTC.

This clone was recorded a few times. The gene calls are TRBV7-9 and TRBJ1-4; 7 nucleotides match TRBD1. Germline V gene sequence: CDR1 SEHNR, CDR2 FQNEAQ (reference sequence). This CDR3 spans 15 amino acids. The V and J ends lost 2 bases and 7 bases, in that order; junction bases with no gene match: 7. CDR3 sequence (DNA): TGTGCCAGCAGCTTACTGCACAGGGGTTTTGAAAAACTGTTTTTT. Translation: CASSLLHRGFEKLFF.

This rearrangement joins TRBV28 to TRBJ1-3; D unclear. The CDR3 is made up of 13 amino acids. CDR1 and CDR2 from the germline V gene are MDHEN and SYDVKM. V was trimmed by 6 bases and J by 5 bases, leaving 11 bases between them. The CDR3, as DNA: TGTGCCAGCAGCCCGGGAGCCAGAAACACCATATATTTT. Protein sequence: CASSPGARNTIYF.

This clone is a singleton in its sample. The rearrangement joins TRBV18 to TRBJ2-7; a weak D match, TRBD2 (7 bases). Germline values: CDR1 KGHSH, CDR2 LQKENI. CDR3 length: 17 amino acids. V gave up 4 bases and J gave up 7 bases, with 26 bases separating them. The CDR3 DNA follows: TGTGCCAGCTCACACCAAACCGGGACTACCGTAGGGGGGGAGCAGTACTTC. Its translation is CASSHQTGTTVGGEQYF. The full variable domain, with the rest looked up from reference TRBV18 and TRBJ2-7, is NAGVMQNPRHLVRRRGQEARLRCSPMKGHSHVYWYRQLPEEGLKFMVYLQKENIIDESGMPKERFSAEFPKEGPSILRIQQVVRGDSAAYFCASSHQTGTTVGGEQYFGPGTRLTVT.

The chain employs TRBV7-9 and TRBJ1-2, with 7 nucleotides matching TRBD1. The V segment lost 7 bases and the J segment 4 bases; nucleotides outside the gene matches: 6. Looked up from germline, CDR1 is SEHNR and CDR2 is FQNEAQ (reference sequence). The CDR3 is 13 amino acids. This CDR3 is CASKGAISYGYTF. The DNA of the CDR3 is TGTGCCAGCAAGGGGGCCATTAGCTATGGCTACACCTTC.

J is TRBJ1-4 and V is TRBV2; tentatively, D is TRBD1 (6 bases). The CDR3 has 18 residues. Trimming pared 6 bases from V and 3 bases from J, leaving 23 bases between. Germline V gives CDR1 SNHLY, CDR2 FYNNEI. CDR3 nucleotide sequence: TGTGCCAGCAGAGACGACAGGCTTCGAGGTGGATCTAATGAAAAACTGTTTTTT. Translated: CASRDDRLRGGSNEKLFF.